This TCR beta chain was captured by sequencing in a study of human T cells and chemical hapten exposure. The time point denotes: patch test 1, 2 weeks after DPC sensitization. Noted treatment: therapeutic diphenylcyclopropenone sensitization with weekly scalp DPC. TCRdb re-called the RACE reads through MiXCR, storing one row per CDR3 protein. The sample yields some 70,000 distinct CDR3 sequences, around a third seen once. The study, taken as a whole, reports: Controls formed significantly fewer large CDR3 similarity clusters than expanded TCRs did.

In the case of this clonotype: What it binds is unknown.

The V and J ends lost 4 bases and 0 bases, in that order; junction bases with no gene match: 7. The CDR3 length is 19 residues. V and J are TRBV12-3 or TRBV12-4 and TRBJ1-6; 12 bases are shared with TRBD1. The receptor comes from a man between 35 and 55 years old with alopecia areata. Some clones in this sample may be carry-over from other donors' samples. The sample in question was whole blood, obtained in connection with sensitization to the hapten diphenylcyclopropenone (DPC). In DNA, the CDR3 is TGTGCCAGCAGTTCCTTCGGGACAGGGGGCAGCTCCTATAATTCACCCCTCCACTTT. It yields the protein CASSSFGTGGSSYNSPLHF.